This passage covers 32 T cell receptor beta chains from one sample sequenced in a study of shared clonotypes between healthy human individuals. TCRdb's copy holds only in-frame clones and misses some; the assay was immunoSEQ multiplex PCR. Found here are 2 million or so clones, roughly 96% of them singletons; the top ten hold 0.1% to 0.15%. The sample taken for sequencing was naive CD4+ T cells sorted from blood. The subset denotes: CD45RA+ positively selected. The receptors originated from a man younger than 35 in good health.

This clone was detected once. The chain joins TRBV6-5 to TRBJ2-3; D ambiguous. This CDR3 has 16 residues. Trimming took off 2 bases at V and 0 bases at J, with 12 bases between the two ends. CDR1 is MNHEY, CDR2 SVGAGI, per germline. Written as DNA, the CDR3 is TGTGCCAGCAGTTACCGGCGAGGTTCTAGCACAGATACGCAGTATTTT. It encodes CASSYRRGSSTDTQYF.

The chain uses TRBV5-8 and TRBJ2-5, with 9 bases that match TRBD1. This CDR3 contains 16 residues. V lost 3 bases to trimming and J lost 5 bases; unmatched junction nucleotides: 11. Per the germline V gene, CDR1 is SGHTS and CDR2 is YDEGEE. The CDR3 sequence is CASSSRDRALEETQYF. CDR3 bases: TGTGCCAGCAGCTCAAGGGACAGGGCATTGGAGGAGACCCAGTACTTC.

The chain links TRBV6-5 to TRBJ1-2; 7 positions match TRBD1. This CDR3 is built from 14 residues. Germline V gene lookup returns CDR1 MNHEY and CDR2 SVGAGI. V dropped 5 bases and J dropped 5; count of bases not matched to a gene: 8. DNA of the CDR3: TGTGCCAGCAGTAAACGACAGGGAGGGTATGGCTACACCTTC. This encodes CASSKRQGGYGYTF.

The chain couples TRBV7-2 to TRBJ2-3; no definite D call. Germline V gene data show CDR1 as SGHTA and CDR2 as FQGNSA. V was trimmed by 3 bases and J by 6 bases, leaving 10 bases between them. The CDR3 consists of 13 residues. The CDR3 loop reads CASSLSSGDTQYF. The CDR3 DNA reads as TGTGCCAGCAGCTTGTCATCCGGGGATACGCAGTATTTT.

V is TRBV6-6 and J is TRBJ2-7; D possibly corresponds to TRBD1 (6 bases). The germline V and J ends were trimmed by 5 bases and 5 bases, with 13 bases remaining between them. The CDR3 is made up of 13 amino acids. Germline V gene lookup returns CDR1 MNHNY and CDR2 SVGAGI (reference sequence). Here the CDR3 reads CASSRDPGDEQYF. The CDR3 nucleotides are TGTGCCAGCAGTCGGGATCCAGGGGACGAGCAGTACTTC.

This clone was counted once. The genes are TRBV7-9 and TRBJ2-2; D possibly corresponds to TRBD1 (6 bases). CDR1 and CDR2 (germline): SEHNR, FQNEAQ (reference sequence). The CDR3 runs 16 residues. The germline V and J ends were trimmed by 2 bases and 2 bases, with 12 bases remaining between them. The CDR3 nucleotides read TGTGCCAGCAGCTTAAACCAGGGGCACAACACCGGGGAGCTGTTTTTT. It translates to CASSLNQGHNTGELFF.

The chain has TRBV2 and TRBJ1-1; no firm D call. This CDR3 has 14 amino acids. Trimming left V 6 bases short and J 1 base short, with 12 bases between. Germline CDR1 reads SNHLY; CDR2 reads FYNNEI. This chain's CDR3 is CASRPRQSNTEAFF. The CDR3 DNA follows: TGTGCCAGCAGGCCGAGGCAATCGAACACTGAAGCTTTCTTT.

This clone was found a few times. This chain connects TRBV12-5 to TRBJ2-7; 10 bases line up with TRBD2. V lost 2 bases and J lost 0; bases outside the gene matches: 7. CDR1 is LGHNT and CDR2 is FRNRAP in the germline V gene. The CDR3 is 17 amino acids. The CDR3 DNA follows: TGTGCTAGTGGTTTGTCCCCACCTAGCGGGAGCTCCTACGAGCAGTACTTC. It translates to CASGLSPPSGSSYEQYF.

The genes are TRBV2 and TRBJ1-1, with TRBD1 as a possible D gene (5 bases). The V gene lost 7 bases and the J gene lost 10 bases, with 13 bases spanning the gap. The germline V gene has CDR1 SNHLY and CDR2 FYNNEI. There are 11 residues in the CDR3. The CDR3 region is CASTSGGRAFF. The CDR3 DNA sequence: TGTGCCAGCACCTCGGGGGGTCGAGCTTTCTTT.

This clone appeared once. This chain connects TRBV28 to TRBJ1-2, with TRBD1 matching over 7 bases. CDR3 size: 14 residues. V lost 5 bases and J lost 0; bases outside the gene matches: 3. Germline CDR1 MDHEN, CDR2 SYDVKM. The CDR3 here is CASSTGQPNYGYTF. The CDR3 coding sequence is TGTGCCAGCAGTACGGGACAGCCTAACTATGGCTACACCTTC.

The count of this clone is one. V is TRBV6-6 and J is TRBJ2-1; possible D gene TRBD1, 6 bases. There are 16 residues in the CDR3. In germline, CDR1 is MNHNY, CDR2 SVGAGI (reference sequence). Deletions cut 2 bases from V and 2 bases from J, with 13 bases between. CDR3 loop: CASSYPDRQTYNEQFF. As DNA, the CDR3 is TGTGCCAGCAGTTACCCCGACAGGCAGACCTACAATGAGCAGTTCTTC.

The V and J genes are TRBV4-3 and TRBJ2-1; D not resolved. V lost 1 base and J 5 bases, leaving 9 bases between the germline ends. The CDR3 has 14 amino acids. Germline values: CDR1 LGHNA, CDR2 YSLEER. In DNA form, the CDR3 reads TGCGCCAGCAGCCAAGTCTACTCGGACAATGAGCAGTTCTTC. This gives the protein CASSQVYSDNEQFF.

This chain connects TRBV6-5 to TRBJ1-6; D remains ambiguous. Trimming took off 5 bases at V and 7 bases at J, with 15 bases between the two ends. This CDR3 has 15 amino acids. Per the germline V gene, CDR1 is MNHEY and CDR2 is SVGAGI. The CDR3, as DNA: TGTGCCAGCAGTCGGACCGGGGTCTGGAATTCACCCCTCCACTTT. Residues: CASSRTGVWNSPLHF.

This clone was observed once. The V gene is TRBV4-3, the J gene TRBJ2-7; weak D call: TRBD2 (6 bases). Trimming took off 1 base at V and 3 bases at J, with 13 bases between the two ends. Germline values: CDR1 LGHNA, CDR2 YSLEER. The CDR3 is 15 amino acids. CDR3 in amino acids: CASSQVVGGNYEQYF. The CDR3, as DNA: TGCGCCAGCAGCCAAGTCGTCGGCGGGAACTACGAGCAGTACTTC.

The rearrangement links TRBV29-1 to TRBJ2-7, with a tentative D call TRBD1 (6 bases). The CDR3 loop spans 13 amino acids. Germline V CDR1 and CDR2: SQVTM, ANQGSEA. V was clipped by 5 bases and J by 5 bases, with 16 bases between them. In DNA, the CDR3 is TGCAGCGTTCGGGCGGTAGAGGGGGACGAGCAGTACTTC. Encoded protein: CSVRAVEGDEQYF.

The chain couples TRBV5-4 to TRBJ2-1; D is perhaps TRBD2 (5 bases). The V gene lost 4 bases and the J gene lost 7 bases, with 12 bases spanning the gap. CDR1 SGHNT and CDR2 YYREEE come from the germline V gene (reference sequence). The CDR3 is 13 amino acids. Written as DNA, the CDR3 is TGTGCCAGCAGCCAACCACTAGGTAATGAGCAGTTCTTC. This sequence encodes CASSQPLGNEQFF.

This clone showed up just once. V usage is TRBV7-8 and J usage is TRBJ1-3, with 7 bases fitting TRBD1. There are 15 residues in the CDR3. Germline CDR1 is SGHVS and CDR2 is FQNEAQ. Trimming removed 5 bases from V and 4 bases from J; junction bases left unmatched: 8. The CDR3 coding sequence is TGTGCCAGCAGCGCGAATACAGGGGAAGGAAACACCATATATTTT. This translates into CASSANTGEGNTIYF. Drawing the rest from reference TRBV7-8 and TRBJ1-3, the complete variable domain is GAGVSQSPRYKVAKRGQDVALRCDPISGHVSLFWYQQALGQGPEFLTYFQNEAQLDKSGLPSDRFFAERPEGSVSTLKIQRTQQEDSAVYLCASSANTGEGNTIYFGEGSWLTVV.

The genes are TRBV7-8 and TRBJ1-1; 7 bases fit TRBD1. V trimming: 10 bases; J trimming: 4 bases; junction bases outside the gene matches: 15. The CDR3 consists of 15 residues. CDR1 SGHVS and CDR2 FQNEAQ come from the germline V gene. CDR3: CATERRTDRRTEAFF. As DNA, the CDR3 is TGTGCCACCGAGCGAAGAACGGACAGGCGCACTGAAGCTTTCTTT.

V is TRBV18 and J is TRBJ2-7; no definite D call. The CDR3 is 13 residues long. The germline V gene encodes CDR1 KGHSH and CDR2 LQKENI. Trimming left V 6 bases short and J 1 base short, with 10 bases between. The CDR3, as DNA: TGTGCCAGCTCCACCGGCAGTTCCTACGAGCAGTACTTC. This codes for CASSTGSSYEQYF.

The chain joins TRBV5-4 to TRBJ2-2; no reliable D call. Looked up from germline, CDR1 is SGHNT and CDR2 is YYREEE (reference sequence). This CDR3 has 16 amino acids. V was pared by 0 bases and J by 0 bases, with 9 bases between. CDR3 region: CASSLVKGPNTGELFF. The CDR3 coding sequence is TGTGCCAGCAGCTTGGTTAAGGGCCCGAACACCGGGGAGCTGTTTTTT.

The chain carries TRBV10-2 and TRBJ2-7; D unresolved. The germline gives CDR1 WSHSY, CDR2 SAAADI. V shed 6 bases and J shed 3 bases, with 6 bases lying between them. The CDR3 runs 11 residues. In nucleotides, the CDR3 is TGCGCCAGCAGCACCTACTACGAGCAGTACTTC. Its protein is CASSTYYEQYF.

The V gene is TRBV10-1, the J gene TRBJ2-1, with 13 bases aligning to TRBD2. Germline lookup yields CDR1 WNHNN and CDR2 SYGVQD (reference sequence). V was clipped by 3 bases and J by 6 bases; unmatched bases: 8. This CDR3 comprises 17 residues. CDR3 nucleotide sequence: TGCGCCAGCAGTGACCCAAGTCGGACTAGCGGGGGCAATGAGCAGTTCTTC. As protein: CASSDPSRTSGGNEQFF.

This clone was counted once. The V gene is TRBV5-4, the J gene TRBJ1-2, with D unresolved. Germline lookup yields CDR1 SGHNT and CDR2 YYREEE (reference sequence). With 4 bases removed from V and 2 bases from J, the gap between germline ends came to 9 bases. The CDR3 extends over 13 amino acids. The CDR3 region has the DNA TGTGCCAGCAGCCCGGAGGTAAACTATGGCTACACCTTC. Residues: CASSPEVNYGYTF.

This clone is a singleton in its sample. The DNA of the CDR3 is TGTGCCAGTAGCCGGGACAAAGACACAGATACGCAGTATTTT. Amino acid sequence: CASSRDKDTDTQYF. V is TRBV19 and J is TRBJ2-3, with D perhaps matching TRBD1 (6 bases). Trimming stripped 6 bases from V and 2 bases from J, with 12 bases between. Germline lookup yields CDR1 LNHDA and CDR2 SQIVND (reference sequence). The CDR3 loop spans 14 amino acids.

In the case of this clone: The sample contains more than one DNA sequence encoding this CDR3. The gene calls are TRBV7-2 and TRBJ2-7; 7 nucleotides align to TRBD2. After removal of 0 bases from V and 3 bases from J, the junction contained 5 bases not matched to a gene. The CDR3 extends over 15 amino acids. Per the germline V gene, CDR1 is SGHTA and CDR2 is FQGNSA. This chain's CDR3 is CASSLASGGSYEQYF. Written as DNA, the CDR3 is TGTGCCAGCAGCTTAGCGTCGGGAGGAAGCTACGAGCAGTACTTC. The variable domain in full, with the rest retrieved from reference TRBV7-2 and TRBJ2-7, is GAGVSQSPSNKVTEKGKDVELRCDPISGHTALYWYRQSLGQGLEFLIYFQGNSAPDKSGLPSDRFSAERTGGSVSTLTIQRTQQEDSAVYLCASSLASGGSYEQYFGPGTRLTVT.

The chain uses TRBV18 and TRBJ2-1, with 10 bases matching TRBD1. Germline trimming cut 6 bases from V and 8 bases from J; bases unmatched to any gene: 7. The CDR3 is 14 residues long. Germline values: CDR1 KGHSH, CDR2 LQKENI. The CDR3 DNA reads TGTGCCAGCTCGGGACAGGGGACGCGGGATGAGCAGTTCTTC. Translation: CASSGQGTRDEQFF.

This clone was recorded only once. The V gene is TRBV4-3, the J gene TRBJ1-6; 10 nucleotides match TRBD1. With 1 base clipped from V and 8 bases from J, the junction kept 8 bases outside the gene matches. Germline lookup yields CDR1 LGHNA and CDR2 YSLEER. The CDR3 is 17 amino acids. CDR3 coding DNA: TGCGCCAGCAGCCAAGGCAGGACAGGGGGTGTGGATTCACCCCTCCACTTT. This sequence encodes CASSQGRTGGVDSPLHF.

The rearrangement uses TRBV10-3 and TRBJ2-2, with 7 bases matching TRBD2. CDR3 length: 15 residues. Germline V lookup: CDR1 ENHRY, CDR2 SYGVKD. V dropped 5 bases and J dropped 2; count of bases not matched to a gene: 5. CDR3 in amino acids: CAISSRDYNTGELFF. CDR3 DNA sequence: TGTGCCATCAGTTCCCGGGACTACAACACCGGGGAGCTGTTTTTT.

This chain joins TRBV2 and TRBJ2-7; 9 nucleotides match TRBD1. Trimming at V came to 5 bases and at J to 2 bases, leaving 7 bases not matched to a gene. Germline CDR1 reads SNHLY; CDR2 reads FYNNEI. The CDR3 is 15 residues long. The CDR3 here is CASSTGTGSPYEQYF. The CDR3 nucleotides are TGTGCCAGCAGTACAGGGACAGGGAGTCCCTACGAGCAGTACTTC.

On this clone itself: The same CDR3 can be traced to other DNA sequences in this sample. The chain uses TRBV29-1 and TRBJ2-3; perhaps TRBD2 as D (6 bases). CDR1 is SQVTM and CDR2 is ANQGSEA in the germline V gene. V was cut by 1 base and J by 4 bases, with 9 bases left in between. The CDR3 sequence is 13 residues long. The CDR3, as DNA: TGCAGCGTTGAAGGCGGGGCCCCAGATACGCAGTATTTT. Protein: CSVEGGAPDTQYF.

Ten or more counts support this clone. The chain combines TRBV2 with TRBJ1-2, with D unclear. This CDR3 spans 14 amino acids. Germline values: CDR1 SNHLY, CDR2 FYNNEI. V was shortened by 4 bases and J by 0 bases, with 9 bases between the two germline ends. CDR3 sequence: CASSVGRTNYGYTF. The CDR3 nucleotides are TGTGCCAGCAGTGTGGGCAGAACTAACTATGGCTACACCTTC.

This chain links TRBV6-6 with TRBJ2-7, with D tentatively TRBD1 (6 bases). Looked up from germline, CDR1 is MNHNY and CDR2 is SVGAGI (reference sequence). This CDR3 is built from 15 residues. V lost 5 bases, J lost 4 bases, and 18 bases lay in between. In nucleotides, the CDR3 is TGTGCCAGCAGTCGACCTGACAGGCATTCATACGAGCAGTACTTC. Amino acids: CASSRPDRHSYEQYF.